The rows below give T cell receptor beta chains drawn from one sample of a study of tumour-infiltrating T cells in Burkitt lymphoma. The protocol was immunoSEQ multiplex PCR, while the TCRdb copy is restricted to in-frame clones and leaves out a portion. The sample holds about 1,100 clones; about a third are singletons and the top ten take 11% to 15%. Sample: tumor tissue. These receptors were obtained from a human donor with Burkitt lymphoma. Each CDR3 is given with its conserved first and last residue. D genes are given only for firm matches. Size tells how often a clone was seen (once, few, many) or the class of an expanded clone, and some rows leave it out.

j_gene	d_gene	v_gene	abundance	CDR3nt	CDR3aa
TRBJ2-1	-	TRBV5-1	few	TGCGCCAGCACCCTAGGGTCCTACAATGAGCAGTTCTTC	CASTLGSYNEQFF
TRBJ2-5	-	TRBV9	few	TGTGCCAGCAGCGTAGAGGCAGGGGTAGAGACCCAGTACTTC	CASSVEAGVETQYF
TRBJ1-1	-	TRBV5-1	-	TGCGCCAGCAGCTCGGGATCTAACACTGAAGCTTTCTTT	CASSSGSNTEAFF
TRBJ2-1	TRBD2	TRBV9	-	TGTGCCAGCAGCGTAGAATCGAGCGGGAGAAATGAGCAGTTCTTC	CASSVESSGRNEQFF
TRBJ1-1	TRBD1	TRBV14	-	TGTGCCAGCAGCCAAGGCAGGGGGGCCAACACTGAAGCTTTCTTT	CASSQGRGANTEAFF
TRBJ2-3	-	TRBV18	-	TGTGCCAGCTCACCGTCCAGCGGAAACACAGATACGCAGTATTTT	CASSPSSGNTDTQYF
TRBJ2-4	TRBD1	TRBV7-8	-	TGTGCCAGCAGTAAACAGGGGGTCGGGAACATTCAGTACTTC	CASSKQGVGNIQYF
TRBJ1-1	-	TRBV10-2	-	TGCGCCAGCAGTGCGGAGGCTGAAGCTTTCTTT	CASSAEAEAFF
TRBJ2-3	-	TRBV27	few	TGTGCCAGCAGCCTAGGAGCGTCCCCCACAGATACGCAGTATTTT	CASSLGASPTDTQYF
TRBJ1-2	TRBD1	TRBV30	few	TGTGCCTCGTCCGGGACAGCCGTTGGCTACACCTTC	CASSGTAVGYTF
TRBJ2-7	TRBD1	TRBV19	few	TGTGCCAGTAGTATAAACAGGGGGCTGTTGGACGAGCAGTACTTC	CASSINRGLLDEQYF
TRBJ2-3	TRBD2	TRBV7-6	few	TGTGCCAGCAGTTCTCCCCTCGAGGTAGCGGGAGGTCCAGATACGCAGTATTTT	CASSSPLEVAGGPDTQYF
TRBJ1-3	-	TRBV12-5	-	TGTGCTAGCCGGGAATACTCTGGAAACACCATATATTTT	CASREYSGNTIYF
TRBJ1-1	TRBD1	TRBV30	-	TGTGCCTGGAGAAGGGGGCTAATGAACACTGAAGCTTTCTTT	CAWRRGLMNTEAFF
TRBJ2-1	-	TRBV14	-	TGTGCCAGCAGCCAATGGGACTTTCAAAGCTCCTACAATGAGCAGTTCTTC	CASSQWDFQSSYNEQFF
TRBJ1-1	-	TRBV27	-	TGTGCCAGCAGTTTAGATTTCGGACTCACGGGGGAAGCTTTCTTT	CASSLDFGLTGEAFF
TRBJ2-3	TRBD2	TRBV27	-	TGTGCCAGCAGTTTACTAGCGGGGGGAGACGCAGATACGCAGTATTTT	CASSLLAGGDADTQYF
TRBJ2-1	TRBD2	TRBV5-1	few	TGCGCCAGCAGCCTGCAAACCATGACTAGCGCCAACTCCTACAATGAGCAGTTCTTC	CASSLQTMTSANSYNEQFF
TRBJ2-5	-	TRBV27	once	TGTGCCGGCAGTCAAAGCCTTGGGGGGGAGACCCAGTACTTC	CAGSQSLGGETQYF
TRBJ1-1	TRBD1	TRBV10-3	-	TGTGCCATCAGTGAGTCGCCCGGGGACAGCCTGAACACTGAAGCTTTCTTT	CAISESPGDSLNTEAFF
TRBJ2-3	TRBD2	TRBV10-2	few	TGCGCCAGCAGTGAGGAGGTAGCGGGGTCTAGCACAGATACGCAGTATTTT	CASSEEVAGSSTDTQYF
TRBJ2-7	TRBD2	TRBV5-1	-	TGCGCCAGCAGCCTCCGACTAGCGGGAAAGGCATGCGAGCAGTACTTC	CASSLRLAGKACEQYF
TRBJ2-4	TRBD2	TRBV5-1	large	TGCGCCAGCAGCCAGGTTGCGGGGGGTTTGGGAGGAAGTATTCAGTACTTC	CASSQVAGGLGGSIQYF
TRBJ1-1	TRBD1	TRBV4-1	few	TGCGCCAGCAGCCATCGGACAGGAAACACTGAAGCTTTCTTT	CASSHRTGNTEAFF
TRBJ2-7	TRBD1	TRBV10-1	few	TGCGCCAGCAGTGATTCAGGACAGGGGACCGAGCAGTACTTC	CASSDSGQGTEQYF
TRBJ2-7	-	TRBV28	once	TGTGCCAGCAGTTTGGCTAACGAGCAGTACTTC	CASSLANEQYF
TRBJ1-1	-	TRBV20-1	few	TGCAGTGCGAGAGGTGAAGCTTTCTTT	CSARGEAFF
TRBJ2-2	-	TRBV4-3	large	TGCGCCAGCAGGGTTGTGGGAGGGGAGCTGTTTTTT	CASRVVGGELFF
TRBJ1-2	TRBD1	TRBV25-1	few	TGTACCAGCAGTGTGTCCGCAGGGGGCCACTATGGCTACACCTTC	CTSSVSAGGHYGYTF
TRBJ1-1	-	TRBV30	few	TGTGCCTGGACCGTTGAGGGGGGCACTGAAGCTTTCTTT	CAWTVEGGTEAFF
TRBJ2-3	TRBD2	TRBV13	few	TGTGCCAGCAGCCCAGATAGCGGGAGCACAGATACGCAGTATTTT	CASSPDSGSTDTQYF
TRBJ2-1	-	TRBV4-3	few	TGCGCCAGCAGCCAAGGGGGGGCGGGGGAGCAGTTCTTC	CASSQGGAGEQFF
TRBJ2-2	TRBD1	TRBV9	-	TGTGCCAGCAGCGTTCGCCAGGACAGGGATAACACCGGGGAGCTGTTTTTT	CASSVRQDRDNTGELFF
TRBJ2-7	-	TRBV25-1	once	TGTGCCAGCAGTGAGGGTGGTACGGAATACGAGCAGTACTTC	CASSEGGTEYEQYF
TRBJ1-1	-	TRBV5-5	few	TGTGCCAGCAGCTTGGCCGGTGGGAACACTGAAGCTTTTTTT	CASSLAGGNTEAFF
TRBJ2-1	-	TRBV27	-	TGTGCCAGCAGTTTAGGCCACGACAGGTCGCAGTTCTTC	CASSLGHDRSQFF
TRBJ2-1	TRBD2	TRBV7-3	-	TGTGCCAGCAGTTTAGTTGCGGGAGGATTCAATGAGCAGTTCTTC	CASSLVAGGFNEQFF
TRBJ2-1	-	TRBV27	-	TGTGCCAGCAGTTTCGACGCCTTTTACAATGAGCAGTTCTTC	CASSFDAFYNEQFF
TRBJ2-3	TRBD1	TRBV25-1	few	TGTGCCAGCAGTGACACCAGGGGGAAGGGGTATTTT	CASSDTRGKGYF
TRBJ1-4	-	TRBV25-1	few	TGTGCCAGCAGTGAAGAGGGTGTGGCTAATGAAAAACTGTTTTTT	CASSEEGVANEKLFF
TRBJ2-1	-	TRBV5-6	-	TGTGTCAGCAGCTTGAGCTTTGAGCAGTTCTTC	CVSSLSFEQFF
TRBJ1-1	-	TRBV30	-	TGTGCCTGGAGTGTAAAAGGGACCTGGGGATTGAACACTGAAGCTTTCTTT	CAWSVKGTWGLNTEAFF
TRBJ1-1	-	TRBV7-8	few	TGTGCCAGCAGCTTAACGGGTAGGGGCGACACTGAAGCTTTCTTT	CASSLTGRGDTEAFF
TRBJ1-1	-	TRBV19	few	TGTGCCAGTAAGGTGGCCGGGGGGGTAAAGACTGAAGCTTTCTTT	CASKVAGGVKTEAFF
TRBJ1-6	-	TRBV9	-	TGTGCCAGCAGCGTGGATACGGCCGGTTCACCCCTCCACTTT	CASSVDTAGSPLHF
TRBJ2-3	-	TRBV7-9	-	TGTGCCAGCAGCTTAGAGAACTCCTACACAGATACGCAGTATTTT	CASSLENSYTDTQYF
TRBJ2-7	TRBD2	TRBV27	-	TGTGCCAGCAGTCCGACCGCGGGAGTATCATGGGGATACGAGCAGTACTTC	CASSPTAGVSWGYEQYF
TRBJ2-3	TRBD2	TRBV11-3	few	TGTGCCAGCAGCTTAGATCTCGGACTAGCGGGGACTTACACAGATACGCAGTATTTT	CASSLDLGLAGTYTDTQYF
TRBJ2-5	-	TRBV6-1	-	TGTGCCAGCGTCAAACGGGAGTCGCAAGAGACCCAGTACTTC	CASVKRESQETQYF
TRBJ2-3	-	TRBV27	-	TGTGCCAGCAGTTTAGTGGGAGAGGGGGCAGATACGCAGTATTTT	CASSLVGEGADTQYF
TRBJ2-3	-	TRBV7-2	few	TGTGCCAGCAGTTCGAACACAGATACGCAGTATTTT	CASSSNTDTQYF
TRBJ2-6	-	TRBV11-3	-	TGTGCCAGCAGCCTAGGTGCGGGCTCTGGGGCCAACGTTCTGACTTTC	CASSLGAGSGANVLTF